Presented here are 19 T cell receptor beta chains from one specimen sequenced in a study of CD8 T cells in Susac syndrome. Random-hexamer reverse transcription was applied to roughly 0.5 to 1 ug RNA. MiXCR was run by TCRdb on the immunoSEQ multiplex PCR reads, yielding one entry per CDR3 protein. The data hold roughly 180,000 distinct CDR3 sequences, with over 85% observed a single time. Sequences were obtained from CD4+ T cells from PBMCs. The receptors here all came from a human donor with multiple sclerosis.

This chain joins TRBV6-2 or TRBV6-3 and TRBJ2-3; TRBD1 matches at 7 bases. The trim removed 7 bases at V and 0 bases at J, leaving 10 bases unmatched. Germline V gene sequence: CDR1 MNHEY, CDR2 SVGEGT. There are 16 residues in the CDR3. In DNA, the CDR3 is TGTGCCAGCACCCGACAGGGCCTTCCTAGCACAGATACGCAGTATTTT. Its protein is CASTRQGLPSTDTQYF.

The CDR3 nucleotides read TGTGCCAGCACACAAGGGACGTACGAGCAGTACTTC. Translated, it gives CASTQGTYEQYF. The chain links TRBV28 to TRBJ2-7; D may correspond to TRBD1 or TRBD2 (5 bases each). Germline CDR1 is MDHEN and CDR2 is SYDVKM. The CDR3 consists of 12 residues. V shed 7 bases and J shed 4 bases, with 11 bases lying between them. Complete variable domain (other parts from reference TRBV28 and TRBJ2-7): DVKVTQSSRYLVKRTGEKVFLECVQDMDHENMFWYRQDPGLGLRLIYFSYDVKMKEKGDIPEGYSVSREKKERFSLILESASTNQTSMYLCASTQGTYEQYFGPGTRLTVT.

The V gene is TRBV18, the J gene TRBJ2-3, with 7 bases fitting TRBD1. From germline, CDR1 is KGHSH and CDR2 LQKENI. This CDR3 region has 15 residues. V trimming: 2 bases; J trimming: 0 bases; junction bases outside the gene matches: 2. The CDR3 loop reads CASSPETGSTDTQYF. The CDR3 DNA reads as TGTGCCAGCTCACCAGAGACAGGGAGCACAGATACGCAGTATTTT.

CDR3 sequence: CSARDLSPLGNTIYF. Here the CDR3 DNA reads TGCAGTGCTAGAGATCTCTCCCCCCTGGGAAACACCATATATTTT. The V call is TRBV20-1, the J call TRBJ1-3; D unclear. Germline loops: CDR1 DFQATT, CDR2 SNEGSKA (reference sequence). With 0 bases removed from V and 4 bases from J, the gap between germline ends came to 13 bases. This CDR3 has 15 residues.

V gene TRBV6-6 combines with J gene TRBJ1-2; TRBD1 might be the D (6 bases). The CDR3 has 15 residues. The V and J ends lost 5 bases and 7 bases respectively, with 20 bases between them. Germline V lookup: CDR1 MNHNY, CDR2 SVGAGI (reference sequence). The CDR3 region has the DNA TGTGCCAGCAGTAAGGACAGCGGTGGAGCCTTTGGCTACACCTTC. This codes for CASSKDSGGAFGYTF.

The chain combines TRBV18 with TRBJ2-5; the match to TRBD2 covers 8 bases. The germline CDR1 and CDR2 sequences are KGHSH and LQKENI. The CDR3 is 15 amino acids. V trimming: 2 bases; J trimming: 5 bases; junction bases outside the gene matches: 7. The CDR3 DNA reads as TGTGCCAGCTCACCAAACCCTAGCGGGCGCGAGACCCAGTACTTC. Translation: CASSPNPSGRETQYF.

This chain joins TRBV3-1 and TRBJ1-2; maybe TRBD1 (6 bases). CDR1 is LGHDT, CDR2 YNNKEL, per germline (reference sequence). V lost 4 bases and J 6 bases, leaving 9 bases between the germline ends. The CDR3 has 12 amino acids. DNA for the CDR3: TGTGCCAGCAGCCTTTACAGGGATGGCTACACCTTC. The encoded protein is CASSLYRDGYTF.

V is TRBV30 and J is TRBJ2-1; D may match TRBD1 or TRBD2 (5 bases each). The germline CDR1 and CDR2 sequences are GTSNPN and SVGIG (reference sequence). V lost 0 bases and J lost 9, with 9 bases in between. CDR3 length: 12 amino acids. CDR3 in amino acids: CAWSVPGPEQFF. The CDR3 nucleotides are TGTGCCTGGAGTGTACCGGGACCTGAGCAGTTCTTC.

V is TRBV12-3 or TRBV12-4 and J is TRBJ2-1, with 10 nucleotides matching TRBD2. V lost 7 bases to trimming and J lost 8 bases; unmatched junction nucleotides: 8. The CDR3 is 14 residues long. The CDR3 region has the DNA TGTGCCAGCATCTCTAGCGGGAGTTATGATGAGCAGTTCTTC. This translates into CASISSGSYDEQFF.

The CDR3 region has the DNA TGTGCCAGCAGCCCCGGGGACTCTGGAAACACCATATATTTT. It codes for CASSPGDSGNTIYF. J is TRBJ1-3 and V is TRBV7-6; D unclear. Germline CDR1 reads SGHVS; CDR2 reads FNYEAQ. The length of the CDR3 is 14 residues. With 5 bases removed from V and 0 bases from J, the gap between germline ends came to 8 bases.

The chain uses TRBV28 and TRBJ2-7; D assignment may be TRBD1 or TRBD2 (5 bases each). CDR3 size: 13 residues. Germline V CDR1 and CDR2: MDHEN, SYDVKM. Between the trimmed V and J ends, which lost 8 bases and 3 bases, there was a span of 14 bases. Written as DNA, the CDR3 is TGTGCCAGCTATGGGGGAGTAAGCTACGAGCAGTACTTC. Its translation: CASYGGVSYEQYF.

The gene calls are TRBV6-1 and TRBJ2-6, with D possibly called TRBD1 or TRBD2 (5 bases each). This CDR3 has 18 residues. Looked up from germline, CDR1 is MNHNS and CDR2 is SASEGT. V gave up 6 bases and J gave up 3 bases, with 21 bases separating them. The CDR3 sequence is CASSVGTAQGFGANVLTF. CDR3 sequence (DNA): TGTGCCAGCAGCGTGGGGACCGCTCAGGGTTTTGGGGCCAACGTCCTGACTTTC.

This sequence joins TRBV2 and TRBJ2-7, with 7 bases that match TRBD2. Trimming cost V 6 bases and J 4 bases; bases outside gene matches: 12. This CDR3 region has 15 residues. Germline V CDR1 and CDR2: SNHLY, FYNNEI. This CDR3 reads CASSPFGDYLYEQYF. The CDR3 DNA follows: TGTGCCAGCAGCCCATTTGGGGACTACTTGTACGAGCAGTACTTC.

CDR3 protein: CASSRGLNYGYTF. The DNA for the CDR3 is TGTGCCAGCAGCCGGGGACTTAACTATGGCTACACCTTC. V is TRBV7-9 and J is TRBJ1-2; D might be TRBD1 (5 bases). V lost 5 bases, J lost 1 base, and 8 bases lay in between. The CDR3 covers 13 residues. The germline V gene encodes CDR1 SEHNR and CDR2 FQNEAQ (reference sequence).

V gene TRBV18 combines with J gene TRBJ2-7, with D maybe TRBD1 (6 bases). V was pared by 3 bases and J by 3 bases, with 15 bases between. CDR1 is KGHSH, CDR2 LQKENI, per germline. This CDR3 has 15 amino acids. CDR3 protein: CASSPWERGSYEQYF. CDR3 sequence (DNA): TGTGCCAGCTCACCCTGGGAGAGGGGGAGCTACGAGCAGTACTTC.

This chain links TRBV3-1 with TRBJ1-4; no clear D. V was shortened by 2 bases and J by 8 bases, with 12 bases between the two germline ends. The germline V gene has CDR1 LGHDT and CDR2 YNNKEL (reference sequence). The CDR3 sequence is 14 residues long. CDR3 amino acids: CASSQNVAGEKLFF. The DNA for the CDR3 is TGTGCCAGCAGCCAAAACGTGGCGGGAGAAAAACTGTTTTTT.

The V gene is TRBV19, the J gene TRBJ2-1, with TRBD2 matching 14 bases. The CDR3 is made up of 16 amino acids. Trimming took 6 bases from V and 8 from J; bases not matched to a gene: 9. Looked up from germline, CDR1 is LNHDA and CDR2 is SQIVND (reference sequence). CDR3 loop: CASSKTGTSGSDEQFF. In nucleotides, the CDR3 is TGTGCCAGTAGCAAGACCGGGACTAGCGGGAGTGATGAGCAGTTCTTC.

The rearrangement joins TRBV5-1 to TRBJ1-3; the match to TRBD1 covers 7 bases. V gave up 5 bases and J gave up 4 bases; unmatched junction bases: 3. The CDR3 runs to 13 residues. Germline V CDR1 and CDR2: SGHRS, YFSETQ. The CDR3 sequence: CASSGQVGNTIYF. The CDR3 coding sequence is TGCGCCAGCAGTGGACAGGTGGGAAACACCATATATTTT.

This clonotype appeared a few times. The rearrangement uses TRBV11-2 and TRBJ2-7, with 11 bases aligning to TRBD1. The V gene's germline CDR1 is SGHAT and CDR2 FQNNGV. The J segment lost 6 bases and the V segment lost 4 bases, leaving 2 bases of the junction unmatched. This CDR3 contains 13 residues. In DNA, the CDR3 is TGTGCCAGCAGCTCGGGGACAGGGGGCGAGCAGTACTTC. Amino acids: CASSSGTGGEQYF.